The 26 T cell receptor beta chains below were found in one sample sequenced in a study of T-cell reconstitution after alpha-beta-depleted transplantation in children. This sample's TCRbeta library carried unique molecular identifier barcodes. TCRdb itself ran the PCR reads through MiXCR, one entry per CDR3 protein. The sample has almost 500,000 distinct CDR3 sequences; roughly 10% are singletons. The input for sequencing was PBMCs, taken before TCRalphabeta/CD19-depleted stem cell transplant. These receptors all stem from a child aged 2 to 15 with inherited bone marrow failure, due to receive a stem cell transplant.

At least ten counts were recorded for this clonotype. The chain carries TRBV20-1 and TRBJ2-2, with D tentatively TRBD2 (5 bases). The CDR3 has 13 amino acids. Trimming removed 1 base from V and 5 bases from J, with 8 bases in between. Looked up from germline, CDR1 is DFQATT and CDR2 is SNEGSKA (reference sequence). CDR3 loop: CSARAGRTGELFF. The CDR3 DNA reads TGCAGTGCTAGAGCGGGAAGGACCGGGGAGCTGTTTTTT.

This clonotype appeared many times. The J gene is TRBJ2-7, the V gene TRBV10-3; D could derive from TRBD1 or TRBD2 (5 bases each). Germline CDR1 ENHRY, CDR2 SYGVKD. The V end lost 5 bases, the J end lost 6 bases, and 20 bases lay between the germline ends. The CDR3 runs to 15 residues. This CDR3 reads CAISPPGTGLTEQYF. The CDR3 bases are TGTGCCATCAGTCCCCCCGGGACCGGCTTAACCGAGCAGTACTTC.

This clonotype was recorded many times. This chain's CDR3 is CASSPLQGWDTGELFF. DNA for the CDR3: TGCGCCAGCAGCCCTTTACAGGGTTGGGACACCGGGGAGCTGTTTTTT. This chain uses TRBV4-3 with TRBJ2-2, with D possibly matching TRBD1 (6 bases). The germline CDR1 and CDR2 sequences are LGHNA and YSLEER. The CDR3 runs to 16 residues. Trimming removed 4 bases at V and 3 bases at J, with 15 bases between.

This clonotype occurred a few times. The chain carries TRBV7-2 and TRBJ1-6; no clear D. This CDR3 contains 13 residues. Germline CDR1 reads SGHTA; CDR2 reads FQGNSA. V dropped 1 base and J dropped 8 bases, with 6 bases sitting between them. CDR3 sequence: CASSLVTDSPLHF. CDR3 coding DNA: TGTGCCAGCAGCTTAGTTACAGATTCACCCCTCCACTTT.

This clonotype was detected ten times or more. V usage is TRBV28 and J usage is TRBJ2-3; possible D gene TRBD1, 6 bases. This CDR3 is built from 19 residues. Trimming took off 4 bases at V and 0 bases at J, with 23 bases between the two ends. Germline V gene sequence: CDR1 MDHEN, CDR2 SYDVKM. The CDR3 here is CASSSPTGASFVSTDTQYF. CDR3 bases: TGTGCCAGCAGTTCACCGACAGGCGCCTCGTTTGTGAGCACAGATACGCAGTATTTT.

This clonotype was recorded at least ten times. Written as DNA, the CDR3 is TGCGCCAGCAGCCAAGATGGGGGCGGGAATGAGCAGTTCTTC. This gives the protein CASSQDGGGNEQFF. V usage is TRBV4-3 and J usage is TRBJ2-1; D possibly corresponds to TRBD1 (6 bases). The CDR3 sequence is 14 residues long. Germline lookup yields CDR1 LGHNA and CDR2 YSLEER. Trimming took off 0 bases at V and 7 bases at J, with 10 bases between the two ends.

This clonotype was detected many times. The chain employs TRBV7-2 and TRBJ2-7; 7 nucleotides agree with TRBD2. Germline V gives CDR1 SGHTA, CDR2 FQGNSA. CDR3 length: 16 residues. V trimming: 1 base; J trimming: 4 bases; junction bases outside the gene matches: 10. As DNA, the CDR3 is TGTGCCAGCAGCTTAGGGATGGGGGGGGTTGCATACGAGCAGTACTTC. This encodes CASSLGMGGVAYEQYF.

In its sample, this clonotype was seen a few times. This chain uses TRBV12-3 or TRBV12-4 with TRBJ2-6, with a possible D match to TRBD1 (6 bases). The ends were cut back, 5 bases at V and 4 bases at J, with 12 bases in the middle. CDR3 size: 15 residues. DNA of the CDR3: TGTGCCAGCAGTCGATCCGGGACAGGGGCCAACGTCCTGACTTTC. Protein product: CASSRSGTGANVLTF.

This clonotype was counted at least ten times. The chain's CDR3 is CASSQVPSGTVNEQFF. CDR3 coding DNA: TGCGCCAGCAGCCAAGTTCCTAGCGGGACGGTGAATGAGCAGTTCTTC. The chain carries TRBV4-3 and TRBJ2-1, with 9 bases identical to TRBD2. Germline CDR1 reads LGHNA; CDR2 reads YSLEER. J was trimmed by 7 bases and V by 1 base; bases with no gene match: 8. The CDR3 contains 16 residues.

This clonotype was observed many times. The gene calls are TRBV4-3 and TRBJ2-3, with D unclear. V dropped 0 bases and J dropped 1 base, with 14 bases sitting between them. Germline V gene data show CDR1 as LGHNA and CDR2 as YSLEER. CDR3 length: 17 amino acids. CDR3 sequence: CASSQDPAIEGTDTQYF. The CDR3 DNA follows: TGCGCCAGCAGCCAAGATCCCGCCATCGAGGGCACAGATACGCAGTATTTT.

This clonotype was observed many times. The V gene is TRBV6-5, the J gene TRBJ2-5; maybe TRBD1 (6 bases). Germline CDR1 reads MNHEY; CDR2 reads SVGAGI. This CDR3 contains 15 residues. V was pared by 0 bases and J by 1 base, with 9 bases between. CDR3 DNA: TGTGCCAGCAGTTACTCAGGGACAATCCAAGAGACCCAGTACTTC. Protein product: CASSYSGTIQETQYF.

At least ten counts were recorded for this clonotype. The chain carries TRBV3-1 and TRBJ1-6, with TRBD1 as a possible D gene (5 bases). Germline assignment: CDR1 LGHDT and CDR2 YNNKEL (reference sequence). The V gene lost 1 base and the J gene lost 6 bases, with 10 bases spanning the gap. The CDR3 loop spans 15 amino acids. The DNA for the CDR3 is TGTGCCAGCAGCCAAGGGTGGGGGGGTAATTCACCCCTCCACTTT. Amino acid sequence: CASSQGWGGNSPLHF.

This clonotype was recorded at least ten times. The chain recombines TRBV6-2 or TRBV6-3 with TRBJ1-1; TRBD1 matches at 10 bases. The germline V gene encodes CDR1 MNHEY and CDR2 SVGEGT. V lost 2 bases to trimming and J lost 0 bases; unmatched junction nucleotides: 6. The CDR3 runs to 17 residues. CDR3 DNA: TGTGCCAGCAGTTACCGCCGGGACAGGGGCATGAACACTGAAGCTTTCTTT. This gives the protein CASSYRRDRGMNTEAFF.

This clonotype was observed many times. The V and J genes are TRBV5-4 and TRBJ2-5, with 9 bases identical to TRBD1. V dropped 9 bases and J dropped 2; count of bases not matched to a gene: 8. Germline-derived CDR1 and CDR2 are SGHNT and YYREEE (reference sequence). The CDR3 has 14 residues. DNA of the CDR3: TGTGCCATCGGGGGACAGGGCCTTCAAGAGACCCAGTACTTC. It yields the protein CAIGGQGLQETQYF.

J is TRBJ2-1 and V is TRBV19, with D perhaps TRBD2 (6 bases). V was clipped by 8 bases and J by 7 bases, with 15 bases between them. From germline, CDR1 is LNHDA and CDR2 SQIVND (reference sequence). This CDR3 has 13 residues. Written as DNA, the CDR3 is TGTGCCAGTTTCTTGCGGGATTTGAATGAGCAGTTCTTC. Amino acids: CASFLRDLNEQFF.

In its sample, this clonotype was seen many times. The gene calls are TRBV20-1 and TRBJ2-1; 7 bases are a match to TRBD2. The trim removed 0 bases at V and 10 bases at J, leaving 3 bases unmatched. The CDR3 has 12 residues. Germline V lookup: CDR1 DFQATT, CDR2 SNEGSKA (reference sequence). The CDR3 is CSARDRAGEQFF. CDR3 sequence (DNA): TGCAGTGCTAGAGACCGAGCGGGGGAGCAGTTCTTC.

This clonotype was seen many times. V and J are TRBV7-9 and TRBJ2-1; the match to TRBD1 covers 10 bases. Germline V gene sequence: CDR1 SEHNR, CDR2 FQNEAQ (reference sequence). The CDR3 length is 15 residues. Losses at the gene ends were 4 bases for V and 6 bases for J; bases not matched to a gene: 6. For the CDR3, the DNA is TGTGCCAGCAGCTCCGGGACAGGGGTGACCAATGAGCAGTTCTTC. This gives the protein CASSSGTGVTNEQFF.

There are a few counts of this clonotype. The V gene is TRBV4-3, the J gene TRBJ2-1; the match to TRBD1 covers 7 bases. V dropped 2 bases and J dropped 2; count of bases not matched to a gene: 9. Germline CDR1 LGHNA, CDR2 YSLEER. The CDR3 runs to 17 residues. Here the CDR3 DNA reads TGCGCCAGCAGCCAACCGAGACAGGGTGCCCCCTACAATGAGCAGTTCTTC. It codes for CASSQPRQGAPYNEQFF.

The chain carries TRBV14 and TRBJ2-1, with D tentatively TRBD2 (6 bases). This CDR3 is 15 amino acids long. V lost 1 base to trimming and J lost 8 bases, with 15 bases between them. The germline CDR1 and CDR2 sequences are SGHDN and FVKESK. The CDR3 DNA reads as TGTGCCAGCAGCCAAGGACAGACCCCGGGGGATGAGCAGTTCTTC. This gives the protein CASSQGQTPGDEQFF. Drawing the rest from reference TRBV14 and TRBJ2-1, the complete variable domain is EAGVTQFPSHSVIEKGQTVTLRCDPISGHDNLYWYRRVMGKEIKFLLHFVKESKQDESGMPNNRFLAERTGGTYSTLKVQPAELEDSGVYFCASSQGQTPGDEQFFGPGTRLTVL.

The chain couples TRBV5-6 to TRBJ2-3; unclear D gene. The CDR3 has 19 residues. Germline V gene sequence: CDR1 SGHDT, CDR2 YYEEEE. Deletions cut 0 bases from V and 0 bases from J, with 20 bases between. The CDR3: CASSLDRAETLFSTDTQYF. The CDR3 DNA reads as TGTGCCAGCAGCTTGGACCGGGCGGAAACCCTCTTTAGCACAGATACGCAGTATTTT.

This sequence joins TRBV27 and TRBJ2-1; D is ambiguous. Germline values: CDR1 MNHEY, CDR2 SMNVEV (reference sequence). V lost 8 bases and J 0 bases, leaving 11 bases between the germline ends. CDR3 length: 14 amino acids. CDR3 amino acids: CASSSANSYNEQFF. The CDR3 DNA follows: TGTGCCAGCTCGTCGGCTAACTCCTACAATGAGCAGTTCTTC.

This clonotype has more than one count but fewer than ten. The chain combines TRBV28 with TRBJ2-1; D ambiguous. The CDR3 sequence is 10 residues long. From germline, CDR1 is MDHEN and CDR2 SYDVKM. Trimming removed 6 bases at V and 7 bases at J, with 4 bases between. The chain's CDR3 is CASRENEQFF. Written as DNA, the CDR3 is TGTGCCAGCAGGGAAAATGAGCAGTTCTTC.

Details on this clonotype: A read error may explain this, as a much larger clone is one base away. V usage is TRBV12-3 or TRBV12-4 and J usage is TRBJ2-7; maybe TRBD2 (6 bases). V lost 5 bases to trimming and J lost 8 bases, with 13 bases between them. This CDR3 region has 12 residues. This chain's CDR3 is CASSPGTLQQYF. The CDR3 bases are TGTGCCAGCAGTCCAGGGACTTTGCAGCAGTACTTC.

About this clonotype: No conserved phenylalanine or tryptophan ends this CDR3, so it is likely a read error. The V call is TRBV4-3, the J call TRBJ2-7; D may be TRBD1 or TRBD2 (5 bases each). The CDR3 sequence is 16 residues long. CDR1 LGHNA and CDR2 YSLEER come from the germline V gene. V was cut by 1 base and J by 0 bases, with 13 bases left in between. CDR3 residues: CASSQGYGTSSYEQYL. DNA for the CDR3: TGCGCCAGCAGCCAAGGTTACGGGACGAGCTCCTACGAGCAGTACCTC.

This clonotype has at least ten counts. The rearrangement links TRBV20-1 to TRBJ1-2, with TRBD1 as a possible D gene (5 bases). The CDR3 is 13 residues long. Trimming left V 3 bases short and J 3 bases short, with 11 bases between. CDR1 is DFQATT, CDR2 SNEGSKA, per germline (reference sequence). The CDR3 bases are TGCAGTGCTAGGGGGATCAGGGACTATGGCTACACCTTC. It codes for CSARGIRDYGYTF.

This clonotype was counted at least ten times. The rearrangement uses TRBV12-3 or TRBV12-4 and TRBJ2-1; D possibly uses TRBD1 or TRBD2 (5 bases each). V was pared by 6 bases and J by 6 bases, with 18 bases between. The CDR3 is 15 amino acids. DNA of the CDR3: TGTGCCAGCAGCAGGGACCCACCCATTGCCAATGAGCAGTTCTTC. It encodes CASSRDPPIANEQFF.